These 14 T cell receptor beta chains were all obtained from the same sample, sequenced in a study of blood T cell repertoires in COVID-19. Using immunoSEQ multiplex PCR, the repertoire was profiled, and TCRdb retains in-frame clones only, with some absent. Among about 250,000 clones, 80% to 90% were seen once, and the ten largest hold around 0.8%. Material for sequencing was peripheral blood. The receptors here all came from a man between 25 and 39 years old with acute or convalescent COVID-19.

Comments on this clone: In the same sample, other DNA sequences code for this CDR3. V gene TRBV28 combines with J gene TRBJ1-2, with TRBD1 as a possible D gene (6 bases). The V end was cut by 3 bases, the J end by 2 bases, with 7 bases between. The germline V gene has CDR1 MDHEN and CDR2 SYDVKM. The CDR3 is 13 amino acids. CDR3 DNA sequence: TGTGCCAGCAGTTTCAGGGGAAACTATGGCTACACCTTC. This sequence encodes CASSFRGNYGYTF.

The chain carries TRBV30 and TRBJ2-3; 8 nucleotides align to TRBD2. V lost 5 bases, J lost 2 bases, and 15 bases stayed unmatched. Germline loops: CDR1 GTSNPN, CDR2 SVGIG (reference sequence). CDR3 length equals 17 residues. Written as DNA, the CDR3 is TGTGCCTGGCGAGTCGCCGGGACTAGTCGGTTCACAGATACGCAGTATTTT. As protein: CAWRVAGTSRFTDTQYF.

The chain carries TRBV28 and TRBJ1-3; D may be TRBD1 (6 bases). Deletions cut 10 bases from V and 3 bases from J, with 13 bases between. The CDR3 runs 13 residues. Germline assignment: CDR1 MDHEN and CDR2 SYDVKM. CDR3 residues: CAMRGLGGNTIYF. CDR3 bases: TGTGCCATGCGGGGGCTAGGTGGAAACACCATATATTTT.

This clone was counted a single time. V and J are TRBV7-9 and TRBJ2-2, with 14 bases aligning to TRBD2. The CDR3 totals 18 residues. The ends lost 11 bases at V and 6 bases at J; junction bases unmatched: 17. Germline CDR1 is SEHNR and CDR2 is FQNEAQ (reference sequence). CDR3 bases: TGTGCCGGGCAACCGACTAGCGGGAGGGCCGGCGGCTCCGGGGAGCTGTTTTTT. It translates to CAGQPTSGRAGGSGELFF.

The CDR3 here is CASSPVAANTEAFF. In DNA form, the CDR3 reads TGTGCCAGCTCACCAGTAGCTGCGAACACTGAAGCTTTCTTT. The J gene is TRBJ1-1, the V gene TRBV18; no clear D gene. Germline V gene sequence: CDR1 KGHSH, CDR2 LQKENI. Trimming removed 2 bases at V and 1 base at J, with 8 bases between. The CDR3 is 14 residues long.

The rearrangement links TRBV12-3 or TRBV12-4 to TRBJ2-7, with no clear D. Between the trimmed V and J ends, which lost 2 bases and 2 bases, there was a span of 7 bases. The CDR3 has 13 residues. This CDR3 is CASSLFPAYEQYF. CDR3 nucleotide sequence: TGTGCCAGCAGTTTATTTCCAGCCTACGAGCAGTACTTC.

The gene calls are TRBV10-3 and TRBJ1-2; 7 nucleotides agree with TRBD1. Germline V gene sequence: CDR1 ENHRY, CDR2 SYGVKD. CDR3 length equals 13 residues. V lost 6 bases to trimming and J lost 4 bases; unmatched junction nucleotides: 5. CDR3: CAIRPTGLYGYTF. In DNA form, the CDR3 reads TGTGCCATCAGGCCGACAGGGCTCTATGGCTACACCTTC.

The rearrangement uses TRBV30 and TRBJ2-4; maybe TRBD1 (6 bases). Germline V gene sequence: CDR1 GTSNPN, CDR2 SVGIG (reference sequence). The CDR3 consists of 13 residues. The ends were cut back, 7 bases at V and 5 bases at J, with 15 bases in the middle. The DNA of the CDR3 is TGTGCCTTAACCCGACAGGACCAAAACATTCAGTACTTC. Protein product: CALTRQDQNIQYF.

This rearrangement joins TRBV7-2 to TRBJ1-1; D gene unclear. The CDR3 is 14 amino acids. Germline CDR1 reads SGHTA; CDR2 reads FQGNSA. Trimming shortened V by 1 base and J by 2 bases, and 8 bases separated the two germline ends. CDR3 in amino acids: CASSLVTRNTEAFF. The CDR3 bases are TGTGCCAGCAGCTTAGTCACACGCAACACTGAAGCTTTCTTT.

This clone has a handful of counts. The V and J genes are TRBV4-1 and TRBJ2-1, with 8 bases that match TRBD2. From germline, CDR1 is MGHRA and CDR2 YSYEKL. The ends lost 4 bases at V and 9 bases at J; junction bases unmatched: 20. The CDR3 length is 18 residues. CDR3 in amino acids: CASSPIHRGRQRVSEQFF. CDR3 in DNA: TGCGCCAGCAGCCCTATCCATCGCGGGAGGCAACGGGTTAGTGAGCAGTTCTTC.

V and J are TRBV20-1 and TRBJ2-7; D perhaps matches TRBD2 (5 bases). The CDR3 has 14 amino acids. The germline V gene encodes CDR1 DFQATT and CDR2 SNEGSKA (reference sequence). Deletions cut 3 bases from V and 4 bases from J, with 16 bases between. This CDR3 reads CSASRSGDAYEQYF. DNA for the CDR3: TGCAGTGCTAGTAGGAGCGGAGATGCGTACGAGCAGTACTTC.

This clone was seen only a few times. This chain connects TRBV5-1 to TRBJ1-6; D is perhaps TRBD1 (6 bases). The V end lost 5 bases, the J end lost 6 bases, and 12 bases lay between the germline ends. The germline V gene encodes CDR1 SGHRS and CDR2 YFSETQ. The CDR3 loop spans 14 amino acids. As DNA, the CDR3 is TGCGCCAGCAGTGAGGGGGAGTTTAATTCACCCCTCCACTTT. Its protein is CASSEGEFNSPLHF.

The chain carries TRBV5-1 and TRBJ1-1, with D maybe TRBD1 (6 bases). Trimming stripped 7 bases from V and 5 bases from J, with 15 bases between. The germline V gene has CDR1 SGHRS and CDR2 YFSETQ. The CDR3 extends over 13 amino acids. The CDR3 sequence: CASRPGHETEAFF. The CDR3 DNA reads TGCGCCAGCCGTCCGGGACATGAGACTGAAGCTTTCTTT.

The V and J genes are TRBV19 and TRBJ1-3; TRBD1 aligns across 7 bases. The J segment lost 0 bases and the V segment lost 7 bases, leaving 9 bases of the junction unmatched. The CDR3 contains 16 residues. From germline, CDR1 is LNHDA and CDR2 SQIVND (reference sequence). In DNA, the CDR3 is TGTGCCAGTAATTCGGGACAGCGCAACTCTGGAAACACCATATATTTT. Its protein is CASNSGQRNSGNTIYF. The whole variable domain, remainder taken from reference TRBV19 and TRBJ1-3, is DGGITQSPKYLFRKEGQNVTLSCEQNLNHDAMYWYRQDPGQGLRLIYYSQIVNDFQKGDIAEGYSVSREKKESFPLTVTSAQKNPTAFYLCASNSGQRNSGNTIYFGEGSWLTVV.